The 24 T cell receptor beta chains below all came from one sample that was sequenced in a study of CXCR3-negative and CXCR3-positive naive CD8 T cells. Whole-study results and caveats: In CXCR3-positive naive cells, the TRB CDR3s were more hydrophobic than in CXCR3-negative naive cells.

Through 5' RACE with UMI labels, the TRB cDNA libraries were prepared. TCRdb re-called the 5' RACE reads, yielding one record per CDR3 amino acid sequence without DNA. This table holds 150,000 to 180,000 distinct CDR3 sequences. These receptors have no identified antigens. What was sequenced was naive CXCR3+ CD8+ T cells from blood. Subset specified: CD45RO-CCR7+CD27+CD95- naive CD8+ T cells expressing CXCR3 (TNR3+). These receptor sequences come from a human donor in good health. Some clones in this sample may be carry-over from other donors' samples.

The V and J genes are TRBV19 and TRBJ2-7. The length of the CDR3 is 13 residues. Germline V gene data show CDR1 as LNHDA and CDR2 as SQIVND (reference sequence). CDR3 protein: CASSMASPYEQYF.

V and J are TRBV7-2 and TRBJ1-1; TCRdb's D call of TRBD1 is untestable without DNA. CDR1 is SGHTA and CDR2 is FQGNSA in the germline V gene. The CDR3 covers 14 residues. CDR3: CASSFGNPNTEAFF.

The V gene is TRBV29-1, the J gene TRBJ1-1; TCRdb outputs TRBD1, but without DNA this stays unchecked. The CDR3 has 13 residues. The germline V gene encodes CDR1 SQVTM and CDR2 ANQGSEA. The CDR3 reads CSGFRDRNTEAFF. Full variable domain (outside the CDR3, taken from reference TRBV29-1 and TRBJ1-1): SAVISQKPSRDICQRGTSLTIQCQVDSQVTMMFWYRQQPGQSLTLIATANQGSEATYESGFVIDKFPISRPNLTFSTLTVSNMSPEDSSIYLCSGFRDRNTEAFFGQGTRLTVV.

This chain connects TRBV9 to TRBJ1-2; TCRdb selects TRBD1, and the lack of DNA leaves this call unchecked. The CDR3 loop spans 16 amino acids. Germline V gives CDR1 SGDLS, CDR2 YYNGEE. The CDR3 sequence: CASSGYRQGGNYGYTF.

The CDR3 sequence is CATSDINTGELFF. The chain is built from TRBV24-1 and TRBJ2-2. CDR1 and CDR2 (germline): KGHDR, SFDVKD. The CDR3 totals 13 residues.

CDR3 amino acids: CASSSTYSYEQYF. This sequence joins TRBV7-9 and TRBJ2-7. This CDR3 has 13 amino acids. CDR1 is SEHNR, CDR2 FQNEAQ, per germline (reference sequence).

The gene calls are TRBV2 and TRBJ2-7. Germline V gene lookup returns CDR1 SNHLY and CDR2 FYNNEI. CDR3 size: 12 residues. Here the CDR3 reads CASRANSYEQYF.

The chain carries TRBV28 and TRBJ1-4; TCRdb's D call, TRBD1, is unchecked because there is no DNA. Germline lookup yields CDR1 MDHEN and CDR2 SYDVKM. This CDR3 spans 14 amino acids. The CDR3 is CATDSGTGVEKLFF.

The chain links TRBV2 to TRBJ2-1; TCRdb calls TRBD2, which cannot be checked without DNA. The CDR3 totals 18 residues. Per the germline V gene, CDR1 is SNHLY and CDR2 is FYNNEI. CDR3 residues: CASSEALGTSVSPDEQFF.

V gene TRBV5-1 combines with J gene TRBJ2-7; checking the TCRdb D call of TRBD1 is not possible without DNA. The CDR3 is 14 residues long. Germline V CDR1 and CDR2: SGHRS, YFSETQ. The CDR3 reads CARIPGEGDHEQYF.

The genes are TRBV15 and TRBJ2-7; TCRdb calls TRBD2, which cannot be checked without DNA. The CDR3 is 14 residues long. The germline V gene encodes CDR1 LNHNV and CDR2 YYDKDF (reference sequence). The CDR3 is CATSLRRLPAEQYF.

The gene calls are TRBV4-1 and TRBJ2-1; TCRdb returns TRBD2, unconfirmable since there is no DNA. From germline, CDR1 is MGHRA and CDR2 YSYEKL. The CDR3 contains 17 residues. The CDR3 region is CASSQDSGRFAYNEQFF.

This chain uses TRBV7-9 with TRBJ2-3; TCRdb picks TRBD2, but there is no DNA to check that call. CDR1 and CDR2 (germline): SEHNR, FQNEAQ (reference sequence). The CDR3 length is 15 residues. CDR3 loop: CASSPAGGGPSTQYF. Looking up the rest from reference TRBV7-9 and TRBJ2-3 gives the full variable domain: DTGVSQNPRHKITKRGQNVTFRCDPISEHNRLYWYRQTLGQGPEFLTYFQNEAQLEKSRLLSDRFSAERPKGSFSTLEIQRTEQGDSAMYLCASSPAGGGPSTQYFGPGTRLTVL.

This chain joins TRBV29-1 and TRBJ2-7; TCRdb's assignment of TRBD1 cannot be checked, as there is no DNA. From germline, CDR1 is SQVTM and CDR2 ANQGSEA. The CDR3 totals 11 residues. The CDR3 loop reads CSVEEGVEQYF.

The chain joins TRBV30 to TRBJ1-1; TCRdb returns TRBD1, unconfirmable since there is no DNA. From germline, CDR1 is GTSNPN and CDR2 SVGIG (reference sequence). The CDR3 contains 13 residues. The CDR3 sequence: CAWTGTGGAEAFF.

The chain carries TRBV28 and TRBJ1-5; TCRdb gives TRBD1 as the D gene, but with no DNA this cannot be confirmed. The germline gives CDR1 MDHEN, CDR2 SYDVKM. This CDR3 has 15 amino acids. CDR3 loop: CASSEQGSLDQPQHF.

The chain has TRBV27 and TRBJ2-3; the D call from TCRdb, TRBD2, cannot be confirmed without DNA. CDR3 length: 17 residues. Germline CDR1 is MNHEY and CDR2 is SMNVEV (reference sequence). CDR3 in amino acids: CASSSNMDQHGTDTQYF.

The V gene is TRBV7-9, the J gene TRBJ1-5. The CDR3 runs to 14 residues. Looked up from germline, CDR1 is SEHNR and CDR2 is FQNEAQ (reference sequence). This CDR3 reads CASRREGFNQPQHF.

The gene calls are TRBV6-5 and TRBJ2-1; TCRdb indicates TRBD2, and absent DNA this call remains unverified. CDR1 and CDR2 from the germline V gene are MNHEY and SVGAGI. The CDR3 runs 18 residues. CDR3: CASSYSGLAGGTHNEQFF.

The chain joins TRBV29-1 to TRBJ2-7; TCRdb picks TRBD1, but there is no DNA to check that call. Germline lookup yields CDR1 SQVTM and CDR2 ANQGSEA. The CDR3 extends over 15 amino acids. CDR3 sequence: CSVIPTGSETYEQYF.

The rearrangement joins TRBV29-1 to TRBJ2-7; the D call from TCRdb, TRBD1, cannot be confirmed without DNA. CDR1 and CDR2 from the germline V gene are SQVTM and ANQGSEA. This CDR3 comprises 12 residues. CDR3 amino acids: CSVAGHTYEQYF.

This chain joins TRBV15 and TRBJ1-1. CDR3 length equals 12 residues. In germline, CDR1 is LNHNV, CDR2 YYDKDF (reference sequence). The CDR3 sequence is CATSLQYTEAFF.

This chain connects TRBV6-4 to TRBJ1-2; TCRdb calls TRBD1, which cannot be checked without DNA. The CDR3 runs to 18 residues. Germline values: CDR1 MRHNA, CDR2 SNTAGT. CDR3 region: CASSDDPSTGSPMDGYTF.

The gene calls are TRBV10-3 and TRBJ2-7. The germline V gene has CDR1 ENHRY and CDR2 SYGVKD. CDR3 length equals 14 residues. CDR3 amino acids: CAISESRSSYEQYF.